This T cell receptor (beta chain) was profiled in a study of blood T cells in healthy people across ages. Primers used in a second PCR of about 6 to 11 cycles were a sample-barcoded 5' primer and a J-beta primer mix. A template-switch adaptor that had 12 random nucleotides put a tag on each cDNA molecule. Via MiXCR, TCRdb re-called the 5' RACE reads, giving one row per CDR3 protein. The sample shows 650,000 to 800,000 distinct CDR3 sequences, 40% to 50% of them seen only once. Trimming pared 1 base from V and 5 bases from J, leaving 5 bases between. This CDR3 is 12 amino acids long. The germline CDR1 and CDR2 sequences are SNHLY and FYNNEI. There were at least 5 micrograms of total RNA extracted from every sample.

J is TRBJ2-5 and V is TRBV2, with D possibly TRBD2 on 5 matching bases. The TCR originated in a man aged 60-69 years in good health. Sequencing input: blood. The CDR3 DNA follows: TGTGCCAGCAGTGAAGGGAGGGAGACCCAGTACTTC. Translated, it gives CASSEGRETQYF.